What follows is one T cell receptor beta chain and its context. Antigen specificity is unknown. Cultured CD4+ T-cell DNA underwent Oncomine TCR Beta short-read sequencing. Genomic DNA was drawn out of CD4+ T cells grown in culture. TCRdb reanalysed the PCR reads using MiXCR and keeps one entry per CDR3 protein. The repertoire holds roughly 8,600 distinct CDR3 sequences, approximately 73% seen once, with around 33% in the top ten. The data were obtained in a study of vaccination and CD4 T cells after COVID-19. Study-level information: Recovered patients in the cohort numbered six men and four women, two of them Hispanic.

CDR3 length: 11 amino acids. The V gene lost 8 bases and the J gene lost 8 bases, with 12 bases spanning the gap. Per germline, CDR1 SNHLY and CDR2 FYNNEI. Documented treatment: approximately nine-day PBMC culture with coronavirus spike peptide pools or control peptides (ViraFEST assay). TCRs were sequenced by ViraFEST after antigen-specific T cells had been expanded with peptide pools. The chain employs TRBV2 and TRBJ1-2; D might be TRBD1 (5 bases). This sequence was found in a human donor who had recovered from COVID-19. The sequencing sample was made of CD4+ T cells from blood, cultured in vitro. DNA for the CDR3: TGTGCCAGCGGTACAGGTTGGGGCTACACCTTC. It codes for CASGTGWGYTF.